Sequencing of this TCR beta chain was carried out in a study of CD8 T cells in ankylosing spondylitis. Comment on this clonotype: Its antigen is currently unknown.

TCRdb re-analysed the 5' RACE reads in MiXCR, keeping a single row per CDR3 protein. Of approximately 500,000 distinct CDR3 sequences detected, 10% to 15% appear once; the ten largest clones hold nearly 7%. The CDR3 is 15 amino acids. In germline, CDR1 is SGHDT, CDR2 YYEEEE. Trimming cost V 4 bases and J 0 bases, with 13 bases left between them. Broader study findings: What seemed typical of ankylosing spondylitis blood was a TCR beta motif built from roughly 8 highly homologous variants.

The sample consisted of blood, either unsorted or a sorted T cell fraction (not recorded which). This receptor was identified in a male donor with ankylosing spondylitis. V and J are TRBV5-6 and TRBJ2-5; maybe TRBD2 (6 bases). Here the CDR3 reads CASSLSAGHQETQYF. CDR3 in DNA: TGTGCCAGCAGCCTTAGTGCGGGACACCAAGAGACCCAGTACTTC. The entire variable domain, with the rest obtained from reference TRBV5-6 and TRBJ2-5, is as follows: DAGVTQSPTHLIKTRGQQVTLRCSPKSGHDTVSWYQQALGQGPQFIFQYYEEEERQRGNFPDRFSGHQFPNYSSELNVNALLLGDSALYLCASSLSAGHQETQYFGPGTRLLVL.